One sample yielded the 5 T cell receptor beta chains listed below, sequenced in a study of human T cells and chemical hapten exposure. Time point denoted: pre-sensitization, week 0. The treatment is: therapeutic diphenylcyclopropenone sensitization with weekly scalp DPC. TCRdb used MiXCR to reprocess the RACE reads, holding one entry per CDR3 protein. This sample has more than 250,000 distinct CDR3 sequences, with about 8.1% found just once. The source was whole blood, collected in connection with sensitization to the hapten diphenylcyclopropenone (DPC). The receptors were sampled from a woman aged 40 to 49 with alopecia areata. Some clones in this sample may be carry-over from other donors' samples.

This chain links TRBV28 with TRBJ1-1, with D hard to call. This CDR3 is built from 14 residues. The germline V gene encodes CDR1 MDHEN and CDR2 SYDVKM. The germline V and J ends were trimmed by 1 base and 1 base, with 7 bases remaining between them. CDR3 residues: CASSLSVPNTEAFF. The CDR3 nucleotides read TGTGCCAGCAGTTTATCCGTACCGAACACTGAAGCTTTCTTT. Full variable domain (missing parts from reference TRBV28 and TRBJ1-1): DVKVTQSSRYLVKRTGEKVFLECVQDMDHENMFWYRQDPGLGLRLIYFSYDVKMKEKGDIPEGYSVSREKKERFSLILESASTNQTSMYLCASSLSVPNTEAFFGQGTRLTVV.

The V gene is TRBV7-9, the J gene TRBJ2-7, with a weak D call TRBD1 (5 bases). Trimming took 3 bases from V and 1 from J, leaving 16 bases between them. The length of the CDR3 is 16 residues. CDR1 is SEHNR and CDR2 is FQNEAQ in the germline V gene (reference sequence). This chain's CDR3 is CASSLGLRGRSYEQYF. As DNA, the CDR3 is TGTGCCAGCAGCTTGGGCTTAAGGGGTCGTTCCTACGAGCAGTACTTC.

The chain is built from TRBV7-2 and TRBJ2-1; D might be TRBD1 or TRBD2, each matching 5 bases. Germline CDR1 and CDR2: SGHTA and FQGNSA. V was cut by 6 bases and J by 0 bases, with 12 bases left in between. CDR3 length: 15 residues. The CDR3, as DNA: TGTGCCAGCAGTAGGGACCGGAGCTCCTACAATGAGCAGTTCTTC. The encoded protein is CASSRDRSSYNEQFF.

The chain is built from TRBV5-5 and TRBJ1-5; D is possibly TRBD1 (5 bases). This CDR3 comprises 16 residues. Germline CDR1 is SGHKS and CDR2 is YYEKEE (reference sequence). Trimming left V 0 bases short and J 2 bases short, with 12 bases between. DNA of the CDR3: TGTGCCAGCAGCTTGGTTTTGCAGGGACGCAATCAGCCCCAGCATTTT. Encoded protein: CASSLVLQGRNQPQHF. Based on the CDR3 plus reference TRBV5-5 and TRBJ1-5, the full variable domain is DAGVTQSPTHLIKTRGQQVTLRCSPISGHKSVSWYQQVLGQGPQFIFQYYEKEERGRGNFPDRFSARQFPNYSSELNVNALLLGDSALYLCASSLVLQGRNQPQHFGDGTRLSIL.

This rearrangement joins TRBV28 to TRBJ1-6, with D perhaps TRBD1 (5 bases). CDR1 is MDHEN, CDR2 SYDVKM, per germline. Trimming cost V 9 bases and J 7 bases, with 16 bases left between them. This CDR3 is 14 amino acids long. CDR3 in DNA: TGTGCCAGTACCTCAGGAGGGGAGAATTCACCCCTCCACTTT. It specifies CASTSGGENSPLHF.